Reported below is one T cell receptor beta chain. This entry is derived from a study of T cell changes during pregnancy in multiple sclerosis. Measured with immunoSEQ multiplex PCR; TCRdb has only the in-frame clones, and not every one. The sample contains roughly 70,000 clones, 70% to 90% of which appear only once. CDR3 size: 17 residues. The V segment lost 2 bases and the J segment 0 bases; nucleotides outside the gene matches: 6. The V call is TRBV23-1, the J call TRBJ1-3, with 8 bases identical to TRBD1. TRBV23-1 is an ORF, and what it does is uncertain. The receptor was derived from a female donor with multiple sclerosis, enrolled in a pregnancy study. The material was peripheral blood, obtained before pregnancy. CDR3 sequence reads: CASSQGQGLSSGNTIYF. The CDR3 DNA reads as TGCGCCAGCAGTCAAGGACAGGGACTAAGCTCTGGAAACACCATATATTTT.